This section outlines one TCR beta chain sequence together with its context. Its antigen remains unidentified. TCRdb analysed the multiplex PCR reads with MiXCR anew, one entry per CDR3 protein. The sample holds approximately 15,000 distinct CDR3 sequences; 55% to 60% are singletons and the top ten take about 30%. The data originate from a study of breast tumors, draining lymph nodes, adjacent tissues. Study-wide points: Tumor T cell lymph node origin was a supported hypothesis, not proven.

The germline V gene encodes CDR1 DFQATT and CDR2 SNEGSKA (reference sequence). This CDR3 has 14 amino acids. The V and J ends lost 5 bases and 11 bases, in that order; junction bases with no gene match: 14. Sequenced input: tumor-adjacent breast tissue. V gene TRBV20-1 combines with J gene TRBJ2-1; 8 positions match TRBD1. This clonotype was sampled from a female donor with breast cancer. Some clones in this sample may be carry-over from other donors' samples. The CDR3 coding sequence is TGCAGTGCTCCGGACAGGGAGGTTAAGTATAAGCAGTTCTTC. This gives the protein CSAPDREVKYKQFF.